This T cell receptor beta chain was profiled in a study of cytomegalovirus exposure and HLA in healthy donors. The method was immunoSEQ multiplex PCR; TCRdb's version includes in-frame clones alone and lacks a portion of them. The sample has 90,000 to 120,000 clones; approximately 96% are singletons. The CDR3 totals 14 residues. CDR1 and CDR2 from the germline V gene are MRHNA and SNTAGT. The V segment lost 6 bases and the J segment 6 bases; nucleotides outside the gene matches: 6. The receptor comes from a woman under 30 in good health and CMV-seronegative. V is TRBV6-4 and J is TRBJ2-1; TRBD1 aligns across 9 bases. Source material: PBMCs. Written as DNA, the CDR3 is TGTGCCAGCAGAGCGACAGGGGGGGGCAATGAGCAGTTCTTC. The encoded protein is CASRATGGGNEQFF.